Below, 20 T cell receptor beta chains from the same sample are listed, as sequenced in a study of CD8 T cells in Susac syndrome. cDNA came from approximately 0.5 to 1 ug RNA primed by random hexamers. TCRdb re-called the immunoSEQ multiplex PCR reads through MiXCR, storing one row per CDR3 protein. The sample yields around 200,000 distinct CDR3 sequences, roughly 95% seen once. Sequencing was done on a sample of CD4+ T cells from PBMCs. The source of these receptors is a human donor with Susac syndrome.

The chain has TRBV3-1 and TRBJ2-7, with TRBD2 identical over 7 bases. V shed 3 bases, J shed 4 bases, and the junction held 3 bases outside the gene matches. Germline V CDR1 and CDR2: LGHDT, YNNKEL (reference sequence). The CDR3 has 13 amino acids. For the CDR3, the DNA is TGTGCCAGCAGCCAGGGACTATGGTACGAGCAGTACTTC. The encoded protein is CASSQGLWYEQYF.

V is TRBV12-3 or TRBV12-4 and J is TRBJ2-2, with no clear D. Trimming left V 5 bases short and J 11 bases short, with 15 bases between. The CDR3 totals 13 residues. CDR3 bases: TGTGCCAGCAGTCCCCTGGGGTTCCGAGAGCTGTTTTTT. It codes for CASSPLGFRELFF.

This clonotype was seen just once. J is TRBJ2-7 and V is TRBV20-1; D might be TRBD1 (6 bases). V shed 4 bases and J shed 3 bases, with 13 bases lying between them. The CDR3 runs to 13 residues. Germline CDR1 reads DFQATT; CDR2 reads SNEGSKA (reference sequence). CDR3 nucleotide sequence: TGCAGTGCTATACCGGGACAAAACTACGAGCAGTACTTC. The encoded protein is CSAIPGQNYEQYF.

The chain is built from TRBV30 and TRBJ2-7, with D unclear. V was cut by 1 base and J by 5 bases, with 21 bases left in between. The CDR3 covers 16 residues. Germline CDR1 reads GTSNPN; CDR2 reads SVGIG (reference sequence). The CDR3 loop is CAWSAAHRTATNEQYF. The CDR3 region has the DNA TGTGCCTGGAGTGCCGCTCACCGGACGGCGACGAACGAGCAGTACTTC.

The chain is built from TRBV6-5 and TRBJ1-5; D is perhaps TRBD1 (6 bases). The V end was cut by 6 bases, the J end by 11 bases, with 20 bases between. Germline lookup yields CDR1 MNHEY and CDR2 SVGAGI. This CDR3 region has 14 residues. This chain's CDR3 is CASRTGGPGGTQHF. In DNA, the CDR3 is TGTGCCAGCAGGACAGGTGGCCCCGGGGGGACCCAGCATTTT.

The rearrangement uses TRBV25-1 and TRBJ2-4; no firm D call. Germline V gives CDR1 MGHDK, CDR2 SYGVNS. Trimming took off 4 bases at V and 11 bases at J, with 9 bases between the two ends. This CDR3 region has 11 residues. Here the CDR3 DNA reads TGTGCCAGCAGTGGGGCTCTGGTTCAGTACTTC. Its translation is CASSGALVQYF.

The chain recombines TRBV6-5 with TRBJ2-1; D may be TRBD1 or TRBD2 (6 bases each). This CDR3 spans 13 amino acids. CDR1 and CDR2 from the germline V gene are MNHEY and SVGAGI. Between the trimmed V and J ends, which lost 6 bases and 9 bases, there was a span of 15 bases. CDR3 nucleotides: TGTGCCAGCAGGGAGGGGGGAGAAGCTGAGCAGTTCTTC. This sequence encodes CASREGGEAEQFF.

The chain uses TRBV5-1 and TRBJ1-1; 7 bases are a match to TRBD1. CDR1 is SGHRS, CDR2 YFSETQ, per germline. CDR3 length: 15 amino acids. Trimming cost V 0 bases and J 7 bases; bases outside gene matches: 9. CDR3: CASSLVPGQISEAFF. In nucleotides, the CDR3 is TGCGCCAGCAGCTTGGTACCGGGACAGATTAGTGAAGCTTTCTTT.

CDR3 coding DNA: TGTGCCACCATCAGGACTAGCGGGGGAACAGATACGCAGTATTTT. This sequence encodes CATIRTSGGTDTQYF. This rearrangement joins TRBV15 to TRBJ2-3; 13 nucleotides match TRBD2. After removal of 7 bases from V and 3 bases from J, the junction contained 4 bases not matched to a gene. Germline CDR1 reads LNHNV; CDR2 reads YYDKDF (reference sequence). This CDR3 spans 15 amino acids.

The chain has TRBV29-1 and TRBJ2-3; D is perhaps TRBD1 or TRBD2 (5 bases each). Germline CDR1 is SQVTM and CDR2 is ANQGSEA. Between the trimmed V and J ends, which lost 8 bases and 4 bases, there was a span of 10 bases. This CDR3 spans 11 amino acids. CDR3 sequence: CSSGHSDTQYF. CDR3 DNA sequence: TGCAGCAGCGGACATTCAGATACGCAGTATTTT.

The chain couples TRBV3-1 to TRBJ2-7; D call uncertain. V lost 1 base to trimming and J lost 3 bases, with 10 bases between them. Germline V gives CDR1 LGHDT, CDR2 YNNKEL (reference sequence). This CDR3 has 14 residues. The CDR3 reads CASSQARLLYEQYF. The CDR3 DNA follows: TGTGCCAGCAGCCAAGCGCGACTTCTCTACGAGCAGTACTTC.

The chain is built from TRBV4-2 and TRBJ1-1, with D tentatively TRBD1 (5 bases). Germline V gives CDR1 LGHNA, CDR2 YNFKEQ. V gave up 0 bases and J gave up 1 base, with 12 bases separating them. This CDR3 is built from 16 residues. The CDR3 nucleotides read TGTGCCAGCAGCCAAGATCGCCCAGGGTCGAACACTGAAGCTTTCTTT. Amino acid sequence: CASSQDRPGSNTEAFF.

The chain couples TRBV14 to TRBJ2-3; TRBD2 matches 10 bases. The J segment lost 5 bases and the V segment lost 1 base, leaving 6 bases of the junction unmatched. CDR3 length: 16 amino acids. Germline lookup yields CDR1 SGHDN and CDR2 FVKESK. The CDR3 DNA sequence: TGTGCCAGCAGCCAAGGCCGACTAGCGGGCAGAGATACGCAGTATTTT. Translated: CASSQGRLAGRDTQYF.

This sequence joins TRBV6-5 and TRBJ2-5; D is possibly TRBD1 or TRBD2 (6 bases each). Germline CDR1 is MNHEY and CDR2 is SVGAGI. This CDR3 has 15 residues. Trimming removed 2 bases at V and 4 bases at J, with 14 bases between. The CDR3 spells CASSYGTSGLETQYF. The DNA of the CDR3 is TGTGCCAGCAGTTACGGGACAAGCGGGTTAGAGACCCAGTACTTC.

This chain connects TRBV7-6 to TRBJ2-5; D is undetermined. Trimming left V 3 bases short and J 3 bases short, with 5 bases between. The CDR3 is 12 residues long. Germline values: CDR1 SGHVS, CDR2 FNYEAQ. CDR3 residues: CASSFQEETQYF. Here the CDR3 DNA reads TGTGCCAGCAGCTTCCAAGAAGAGACCCAGTACTTC. The whole variable domain, remainder taken from reference TRBV7-6 and TRBJ2-5, is GAGVSQSPRYKVTKRGQDVALRCDPISGHVSLYWYRQALGQGPEFLTYFNYEAQQDKSGLPNDRFSAERPEGSISTLTIQRTEQRDSAMYRCASSFQEETQYFGPGTRLLVL.

The chain links TRBV6-6 to TRBJ2-6; D gene ambiguous. V dropped 8 bases and J dropped 2 bases, with 10 bases sitting between them. The CDR3 extends over 14 amino acids. Germline CDR1 is MNHNY and CDR2 is SVGAGI (reference sequence). The CDR3 loop reads CASRRTTGANVLTF. For the CDR3, the DNA is TGTGCCAGCCGGAGAACGACTGGGGCCAACGTCCTGACTTTC.

The V call is TRBV7-8, the J call TRBJ2-5; 7 bases align to TRBD2. Per the germline V gene, CDR1 is SGHVS and CDR2 is FQNEAQ. V dropped 5 bases and J dropped 3; count of bases not matched to a gene: 3. The CDR3 has 13 residues. CDR3: CASSRREKETQYF. The CDR3, as DNA: TGTGCCAGCAGCCGGCGGGAGAAAGAGACCCAGTACTTC.

The CDR3 region has the DNA TGCAGTGCTAGAGAAAGGGGAGGGGGGGCAGTTAAGACCCAGTACTTC. Its translation is CSARERGGGAVKTQYF. The gene calls are TRBV20-1 and TRBJ2-5; the D gene is possibly TRBD2 (7 bases). V was cut by 0 bases and J by 6 bases, with 20 bases left in between. The CDR3 consists of 16 residues. The germline gives CDR1 DFQATT, CDR2 SNEGSKA (reference sequence).

The chain links TRBV29-1 to TRBJ2-7; perhaps D is TRBD1 or TRBD2 (6 bases each). Germline assignment: CDR1 SQVTM and CDR2 ANQGSEA. V was pared by 7 bases and J by 6 bases, with 22 bases between. The CDR3 is 14 residues long. Here the CDR3 DNA reads TGCAGCGGGGGCGGTTTCGGGGGCCAGGGCGAGCAGTACTTC. This codes for CSGGGFGGQGEQYF.

The J gene is TRBJ1-4, the V gene TRBV4-1; TRBD1 matches 10 bases. Germline CDR1 MGHRA, CDR2 YSYEKL. The CDR3 is 18 amino acids. Trimming cost V 3 bases and J 5 bases; bases outside gene matches: 12. As DNA, the CDR3 is TGCGCCAGCAGCCAGCCTCCGGGACAGGGGAAGGCAAATGAAAAACTGTTTTTT. This translates into CASSQPPGQGKANEKLFF.